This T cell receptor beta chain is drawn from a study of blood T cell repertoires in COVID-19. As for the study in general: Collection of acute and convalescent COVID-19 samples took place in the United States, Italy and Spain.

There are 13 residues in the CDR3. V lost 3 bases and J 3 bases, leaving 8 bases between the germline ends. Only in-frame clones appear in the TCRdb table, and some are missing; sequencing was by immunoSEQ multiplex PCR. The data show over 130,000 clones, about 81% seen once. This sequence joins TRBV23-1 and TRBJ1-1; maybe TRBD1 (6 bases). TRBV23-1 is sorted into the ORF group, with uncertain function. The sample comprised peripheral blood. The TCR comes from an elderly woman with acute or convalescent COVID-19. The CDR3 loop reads CASSHRGYTEAFF. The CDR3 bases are TGCGCCAGCAGTCACAGGGGATACACTGAAGCTTTCTTT.